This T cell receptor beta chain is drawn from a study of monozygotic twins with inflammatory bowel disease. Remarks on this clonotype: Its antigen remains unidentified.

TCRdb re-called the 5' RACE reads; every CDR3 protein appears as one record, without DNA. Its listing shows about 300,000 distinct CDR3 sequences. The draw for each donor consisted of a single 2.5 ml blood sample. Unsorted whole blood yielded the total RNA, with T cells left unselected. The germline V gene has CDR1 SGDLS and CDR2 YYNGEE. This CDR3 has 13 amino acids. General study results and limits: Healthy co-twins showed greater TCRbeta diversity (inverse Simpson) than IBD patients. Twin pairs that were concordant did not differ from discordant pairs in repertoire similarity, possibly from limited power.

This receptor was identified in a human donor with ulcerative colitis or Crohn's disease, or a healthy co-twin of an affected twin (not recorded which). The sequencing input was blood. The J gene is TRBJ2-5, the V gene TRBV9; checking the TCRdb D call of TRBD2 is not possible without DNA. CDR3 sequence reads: CASSTSGQETQYF. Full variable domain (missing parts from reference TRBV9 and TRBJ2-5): DSGVTQTPKHLITATGQRVTLRCSPRSGDLSVYWYQQSLDQGLQFLIQYYNGEERAKGNILERFSAQQFPDLHSELNLSSLELGDSALYFCASSTSGQETQYFGPGTRLLVL.